The rows below give T cell receptor beta chains drawn from one sample of a study of blood T cell repertoires in COVID-19. Assay used: immunoSEQ multiplex PCR; TCRdb lists only in-frame clones, some missing. The sample has around 130,000 clones, about 88% seen once. The specimen was peripheral blood. The receptors stem from a woman over 75 with acute or convalescent COVID-19. CDR3s include the opening cysteine and the closing phenylalanine or tryptophan. A D gene is named only where the DNA matches it firmly. Clone size is not always given. Where it is, it says once, few, many or a class for expanded clones.

clone size | J gene | D gene | V gene | CDR3 DNA | CDR3 protein
- | TRBJ2-5 | - | TRBV6-5 | TGTGCCAGCAGTCCGGACTGGGGAGTAGAGACCCAGTACTTC | CASSPDWGVETQYF
- | TRBJ2-7 | TRBD1 | TRBV19 | TGTGCCAGTAGTATAAGGGACAGGCGTGACGAGCAGTACTTC | CASSIRDRRDEQYF
- | TRBJ2-3 | - | TRBV10-2 | TGCGCCAGCAGTATTTCAGTCAGCACAGATACGCAGTATTTT | CASSISVSTDTQYF
- | TRBJ1-2 | TRBD1 | TRBV19 | TGTGCCAGTAGGCAAGACAGGGACGACGTAGGTGGCTACACCTTC | CASRQDRDDVGGYTF
- | TRBJ1-2 | TRBD1 | TRBV12-3/TRBV12-4 | TGTGCCAGCAGCCCCGACAGGGTCTATGGCTACACCTTC | CASSPDRVYGYTF
- | TRBJ1-2 | - | TRBV30 | TGTGCCTGGACCCCAGGGGCCTTGGACTATGGCTACACCTTC | CAWTPGALDYGYTF
- | TRBJ1-6 | - | TRBV6-5 | TGTGCCAGCAGAAGCGGACTCTCATATAATTCACCCCTCCACTTT | CASRSGLSYNSPLHF
- | TRBJ1-6 | - | TRBV10-3 | TGTGCCATCAGTGGGCCCGGGAATTCACCCCTCCACTTT | CAISGPGNSPLHF
- | TRBJ2-7 | - | TRBV6-5 | TGTGCCAGCAGTTCGGGGACTCTCTACGAGCAGTACTTC | CASSSGTLYEQYF
- | TRBJ1-2 | TRBD1 | TRBV29-1 | TGCAGTGCGGGCGGACAGGGGGAAGGCTACACCTTC | CSAGGQGEGYTF
- | TRBJ1-2 | TRBD1 | TRBV7-8 | TGTGCCAGCAGCTTAGTCGACAGGGGGCCAAATGGCTACACCTTC | CASSLVDRGPNGYTF
- | TRBJ2-1 | - | TRBV10-1 | TGCGCCAGCAGTGATCACGGACAGCCCTACAATGAGCAGTTCTTC | CASSDHGQPYNEQFF
- | TRBJ1-4 | TRBD1 | TRBV6-1 | TGTGCCAGCAGAGGACAGGGAGGTACTAATGAAAAACTGTTTTTT | CASRGQGGTNEKLFF
- | TRBJ1-1 | TRBD1 | TRBV29-1 | TGCAGCTTTACCCGACAGGGGAACACTGAAGCTTTCTTT | CSFTRQGNTEAFF
- | TRBJ1-2 | TRBD1 | TRBV4-3 | TGCGCCAGCAGCCAAGAGGGGACAGGGGAATCCTACACCTTC | CASSQEGTGESYTF
few | TRBJ2-2 | - | TRBV15 | TGTGCCACCAGCAGAGACAGAACCGGGGAGCTGTTTTTT | CATSRDRTGELFF
few | TRBJ1-1 | - | TRBV7-9 | TGTGCCAGCAGCTTCACCAGGGGATCGGGCACTGAAGCTTTCTTT | CASSFTRGSGTEAFF
- | TRBJ1-3 | TRBD1 | TRBV19 | TGTGCCAGTAGTGACAGGGGCTGGGGAAACACCATATATTTT | CASSDRGWGNTIYF
- | TRBJ2-3 | - | TRBV5-4 | TGTGCCAGCAGCTTGGGGGGGGGCGGAACAGATACGCAGTATTTT | CASSLGGGGTDTQYF
- | TRBJ2-7 | - | TRBV9 | TGTGCCAGCAGCTCCCAGGGTCCCCTCTACGAGCAGTACTTC | CASSSQGPLYEQYF
- | TRBJ2-7 | - | TRBV19 | TGTGCCAGTAGTAGCGGACTCACCGTCTCCTACGAGCAGTACTTC | CASSSGLTVSYEQYF
- | TRBJ2-1 | - | TRBV9 | TGTGCCAGCAGCCCCGCAGGGGCTGCCTACAATGAGCAGTTCTTC | CASSPAGAAYNEQFF
- | TRBJ1-1 | TRBD1 | TRBV7-2 | TGTGCCAGCAGAAACACAGGGGAGCACACTGAAGCTTTCTTT | CASRNTGEHTEAFF
- | TRBJ2-1 | - | TRBV7-9 | TGTGCCAGCAGCAGACTAGGGTACAATGAGCAGTTCTTC | CASSRLGYNEQFF
few | TRBJ2-1 | - | TRBV11-2 | TGTGCCAGCAGCTTTAGGTCGGTCCGGCTTTTTGGCGGGAACATTGAGCAGTTCTTC | CASSFRSVRLFGGNIEQFF
- | TRBJ2-5 | - | TRBV6-5 | TGTGCCAGCAGAGAGGTATTATCCAAAGAGACCCAGTACTTC | CASREVLSKETQYF
- | TRBJ2-1 | TRBD2 | TRBV29-1 | TGCAGCTATTCGGGGTCCGGCGGGAGTTCGTATGAGCAGTTCTTC | CSYSGSGGSSYEQFF
once | TRBJ2-5 | TRBD1 | TRBV5-4 | TGTGCCAGCAGCTCGAAACAGGGGGCGGGGGAGACCCAGTACTTC | CASSSKQGAGETQYF
- | TRBJ2-5 | TRBD2 | TRBV18 | TGTGCCAGCGCCGTAGGACTAGCGGGAGGAGAGACCCAGTACTTC | CASAVGLAGGETQYF
once | TRBJ1-2 | TRBD1 | TRBV12-3/TRBV12-4 | TGTGCCAGCAGAAAGGACAGGTATGGCTACACCTTC | CASRKDRYGYTF
- | TRBJ2-2 | - | TRBV19 | TGTGCCAGTAGTATAGATTCAGGGTACACCGGGGAGCTGTTTTTT | CASSIDSGYTGELFF
- | TRBJ1-2 | - | TRBV5-4 | TGTGCCAGCAGCTTGGGACAGAACAACTATGGCTACACCTTC | CASSLGQNNYGYTF
- | TRBJ2-7 | - | TRBV30 | TGTGCCTGGAGTGCCCAGGGAGGCGAGCAGTACTTC | CAWSAQGGEQYF
- | TRBJ1-1 | - | TRBV5-6 | TGTGCCAGCAGCCCTGGACTTTCGACTATGGCTGAAGCTTTCTTT | CASSPGLSTMAEAFF
once | TRBJ1-1 | - | TRBV19 | TGTGCCAGTAGGCCCTGGGGGGGGGTGAACACTGAAGCTTTCTTT | CASRPWGGVNTEAFF
- | TRBJ2-3 | TRBD2 | TRBV19 | TGTGCCAGTGGGACCCTAGCGGGAGGACGCACAGATACGCAGTATTTT | CASGTLAGGRTDTQYF
- | TRBJ2-2 | TRBD2 | TRBV19 | TGTGCCAGTAGTATATTTGGCGGGAGTGCTGCCGGGGAGCTGTTTTTT | CASSIFGGSAAGELFF
- | TRBJ2-2 | - | TRBV29-1 | TGCAGCGTGAGGAAATCGAACACCGGGGAGCTGTTTTTT | CSVRKSNTGELFF
few | TRBJ1-1 | - | TRBV14 | TGTGCCAGCAGCCAAGTCGGGGTAATGAACACTGAAGCTTTCTTT | CASSQVGVMNTEAFF
- | TRBJ2-5 | - | TRBV15 | TGTGCCACCAGCAGAGAGGTGGCCTCAGGTTCGTACCAAGAGACCCAGTACTTC | CATSREVASGSYQETQYF
- | TRBJ1-2 | - | TRBV10-3 | TGTGCCATCGGTGAGTCGAATTGGGCCCCCCGGGGCTACACCTTC | CAIGESNWAPRGYTF
- | TRBJ1-1 | - | TRBV19 | TGTGCCAGTAGTATTTGGAACGGGCAGGGAAGGGCTAACACTGAAGCTTTCTTT | CASSIWNGQGRANTEAFF
- | TRBJ2-2 | TRBD1 | TRBV5-5 | TGTGCCAGCAGCTGGGACGCCGGGACAGGGGTTTCCGGGGAGCTGTTTTTT | CASSWDAGTGVSGELFF
- | TRBJ1-1 | - | TRBV29-1 | TGCAGCGTAGCGGGACGCCAGAACACTGAAGCTTTCTTT | CSVAGRQNTEAFF
few | TRBJ1-5 | - | TRBV4-1 | TGCGCCAGCAGCCAGCCCCGACAGGGCAATCAGCCCCAGCATTTT | CASSQPRQGNQPQHF
- | TRBJ1-4 | TRBD1 | TRBV18 | TGTGCCAGCTCACCCCCGGGACAGGGGGAGGAAAAACTGTTTTTT | CASSPPGQGEEKLFF
- | TRBJ2-5 | TRBD2 | TRBV6-6 | TGTGCCAGCCGACGCGGGAGGGGAGAGACCCAGTACTTC | CASRRGRGETQYF
- | TRBJ2-2 | TRBD1 | TRBV6-5 | TGTGCCAGCAGTTATCTCACAGGGGAAACCGGGGAGCTGTTTTTT | CASSYLTGETGELFF
- | TRBJ1-5 | TRBD1 | TRBV5-1 | TGCGCCAGCAGCCCGGGGGGGACAGGGCTTGGACAGCCCCAGCATTTT | CASSPGGTGLGQPQHF
- | TRBJ2-5 | - | TRBV15 | TGTGCCACCAGCAGAGTAGGAGCCCAGTACTTC | CATSRVGAQYF
- | TRBJ1-3 | TRBD1 | TRBV4-3 | TGCGCCCCCAGCCAACAGGGGGATTTTGGAAACACCATATATTTT | CAPSQQGDFGNTIYF
- | TRBJ1-4 | - | TRBV7-9 | TGTGCCAGCAGCTTAGCGGCGGGGGAAAAACTGTTTTTT | CASSLAAGEKLFF
- | TRBJ2-5 | TRBD2 | TRBV30 | TGTGCCTGGAGTGTATGGTTAGCGGGGGGGCCAGAGACCCAGTACTTC | CAWSVWLAGGPETQYF
- | TRBJ1-1 | - | TRBV27 | TGTGCCAGCTGGCGAGCGGTGAACACTGAAGCTTTCTTT | CASWRAVNTEAFF